The 30 T cell receptor beta chains listed next were all sequenced from one sample in a study of molecular identifiers for immune sequencing clone quantification. TCRdb reprocessed the PCR reads via MiXCR and lists one record per CDR3 protein. The data contain hundreds of thousands of distinct CDR3 sequences, 25% of them singletons. Sequenced: naive CD8+ T cells from blood, with Jurkat cell RNA spiked in. Stated subset: FACS-sorted CD8+CD4-CCR7+CD45RA+ naive T cells. The receptor source for this set is a human donor in good health. Some libraries in this study had Jurkat cell RNA spiked in.

This clonotype came up once. The junction does not match germline at one end; this may be a read error. The V and J genes are TRBV5-1 and TRBJ2-7, with D possibly TRBD1 on 6 matching bases. The germline CDR1 and CDR2 sequences are SGHRS and YFSETQ. This CDR3 is built from 14 residues. CDR3 nucleotides: TGCGCCAGCAGCCCAGGGGACGGTTACTACAAGCAGTACTTC. Translating gives CASSPGDGYYKQYF.

The chain joins TRBV7-9 to TRBJ2-1; 7 bases are shared with TRBD1. The CDR3 sequence is 15 residues long. V lost 5 bases to trimming and J lost 6 bases; unmatched junction nucleotides: 10. The germline V gene has CDR1 SEHNR and CDR2 FQNEAQ (reference sequence). The CDR3 DNA follows: TGTGCCAGCAGCCCCCGGGACAGAACCGGCAATGAGCAGTTCTTC. Residues: CASSPRDRTGNEQFF.

This clonotype has at least ten counts. V and J are TRBV5-1 and TRBJ2-2; D is unresolved. The CDR3 has 14 residues. The germline gives CDR1 SGHRS, CDR2 YFSETQ. V shed 5 bases and J shed 0 bases, with 8 bases lying between them. The CDR3 loop reads CASSSVANTGELFF. CDR3 nucleotide sequence: TGCGCCAGCAGTTCCGTTGCGAACACCGGGGAGCTGTTTTTT.

For this clonotype: Germline is not matched at one junction end, which may reflect a read error. The V and J genes are TRBV4-3 and TRBJ2-1; weak D call: TRBD2 (6 bases). Germline V gene data show CDR1 as LGHNA and CDR2 as YSLEER. CDR3 length: 17 residues. CDR3 amino acids: CASSRYQSRGGLNEQIF. CDR3 coding DNA: TGCGCCAGCAGCCGATACCAGAGTAGAGGAGGGTTAAATGAGCAGATCTTC.

This clonotype was recorded at least ten times. J is TRBJ2-7 and V is TRBV7-8, with D possibly being TRBD2 (5 bases). V was clipped by 2 bases and J by 2 bases, with 10 bases between them. The length of the CDR3 is 14 residues. Germline V gives CDR1 SGHVS, CDR2 FQNEAQ. The CDR3 protein is CASSLLEGAYEQYF. CDR3 DNA: TGTGCCAGCAGCTTACTCGAGGGTGCCTACGAGCAGTACTTC.

This clonotype occurred a few times. V usage is TRBV19 and J usage is TRBJ1-1; D is perhaps TRBD1 (5 bases). V lost 6 bases and J lost 7, with 15 bases in between. This CDR3 has 13 residues. Germline-derived CDR1 and CDR2 are LNHDA and SQIVND (reference sequence). The CDR3, as DNA: TGTGCCAGTAGAACCGGCAGGGCCTTTGAAGCTTTCTTT. As protein: CASRTGRAFEAFF.

As for this clonotype: A much bigger clone sits one base away, suggesting this may be a read error. This chain links TRBV5-1 with TRBJ2-7; D not resolved. Germline lookup yields CDR1 SGHRS and CDR2 YFSETQ. This CDR3 is 12 amino acids long. The CDR3 loop is CASSLVAYELYF. The CDR3 bases are TGCGCCAGCAGCTTGGTCGCCTACGAGCTGTACTTC.

This clonotype appeared many times. This chain links TRBV11-2 with TRBJ1-1, with TRBD1 matching over 7 bases. This CDR3 is 18 amino acids long. Germline loops: CDR1 SGHAT, CDR2 FQNNGV. The V segment lost 0 bases and the J segment 0 bases; nucleotides outside the gene matches: 10. Here the CDR3 DNA reads TGTGCCAGCAGCTTAGATGGGGAGGCAGGGGGATTGAACACTGAAGCTTTCTTT. Protein: CASSLDGEAGGLNTEAFF.

A few counts support this clonotype. An end of the junction differs from the germline gene, which may be a read error. The chain joins TRBV7-6 to TRBJ2-2; tentatively, D is TRBD1 (5 bases). Germline CDR1 SGHVS, CDR2 FNYEAQ. The CDR3 totals 16 residues. The CDR3 loop reads CARSSSIPRVPGELFF. CDR3 coding DNA: TGTGCCCGCAGCTCGTCAATCCCCAGGGTACCCGGGGAGCTGTTTTTT.

This clonotype was found many times. V and J are TRBV6-2 or TRBV6-3 and TRBJ2-7; the D is unclear. Germline V gene data show CDR1 as MNHEY and CDR2 as SVGEGT. This CDR3 has 14 residues. V lost 5 bases to trimming and J lost 7 bases, with 18 bases between them. CDR3 in amino acids: CASSPSLRDWEQYF. The CDR3, as DNA: TGTGCCAGCAGTCCCTCTTTGCGTGATTGGGAGCAGTACTTC.

The CDR3 spells CASTYTHGSYEQYF. CDR3 DNA: TGTGCCAGTACTTACACCCACGGATCCTACGAGCAGTACTTC. V and J are TRBV19 and TRBJ2-7; D call uncertain. CDR1 and CDR2 from the germline V gene are LNHDA and SQIVND (reference sequence). V lost 7 bases and J 1 base, leaving 14 bases between the germline ends. The CDR3 loop spans 14 amino acids.

The V call is TRBV4-2, the J call TRBJ2-1, with a tentative D call TRBD2 (7 bases). Germline CDR1 is LGHNA and CDR2 is YNFKEQ. There are 14 residues in the CDR3. Trimming took 3 bases from V and 4 from J, leaving 10 bases between them. In DNA, the CDR3 is TGTGCCAGCAGCCAGGGGGGGACATACAATGAGCAGTTCTTC. It is translated as CASSQGGTYNEQFF.

This clonotype has only one observation. This sequence joins TRBV28 and TRBJ1-1; D call uncertain. The germline CDR1 and CDR2 sequences are MDHEN and SYDVKM. The germline V and J ends were trimmed by 3 bases and 8 bases, with 19 bases remaining between them. The CDR3 is 15 amino acids. The CDR3 bases are TGTGCCAGCAGTTTCCGCGGACCGGGCGTCCCCGAAGCTTTCTTT. Its protein product is CASSFRGPGVPEAFF.

Details on this clonotype: This clone may be a read error of a much larger clone one base away. The chain links TRBV21-1 to TRBJ2-5; TRBD2, the table's D call, was not compared with the DNA. TRBV21-1 is assigned pseudogene status. This CDR3 is 18 amino acids long. This chain's CDR3 is CASSKFAPSGNLGETQYF. The CDR3 DNA is TGTGCCAGCAGCAAATTCGCGCCTAGCGGGAATCTGGGTGAGACCCAGTACTTC.

This clonotype was seen only a few times. The rearrangement links TRBV7-9 to TRBJ1-1; D gene ambiguous. The CDR3 spans 13 residues. Deletions cut 2 bases from V and 4 bases from J, with 8 bases between. Germline V gene lookup returns CDR1 SEHNR and CDR2 FQNEAQ (reference sequence). The CDR3 region is CASSLQTGTEAFF. The CDR3 DNA reads TGTGCCAGCAGCTTACAGACGGGCACTGAAGCTTTCTTT.

This clonotype turned up a few times. The chain joins TRBV12-3 or TRBV12-4 to TRBJ2-1; 9 bases fit TRBD1. V was clipped by 2 bases and J by 8 bases; unmatched bases: 7. The CDR3 totals 15 residues. This CDR3 reads CASSLSGTGSYEQFF. The CDR3 DNA sequence: TGTGCCAGCAGTTTATCGGGGACAGGGTCGTATGAGCAGTTCTTC.

This chain uses TRBV29-1 with TRBJ1-2; no clear D. CDR3 size: 14 residues. V was pared by 0 bases and J by 3 bases, with 11 bases between. CDR1 SQVTM and CDR2 ANQGSEA come from the germline V gene. The CDR3 protein is CSVEELQFDYGYTF. CDR3 in DNA: TGCAGCGTTGAAGAACTCCAGTTCGACTATGGCTACACCTTC. Full variable domain (rest looked up from reference TRBV29-1 and TRBJ1-2): SAVISQKPSRDICQRGTSLTIQCQVDSQVTMMFWYRQQPGQSLTLIATANQGSEATYESGFVIDKFPISRPNLTFSTLTVSNMSPEDSSIYLCSVEELQFDYGYTFGSGTRLTVV.

This clonotype occurred a few times. The chain couples TRBV11-2 to TRBJ2-5; 8 bases are shared with TRBD2. With V trimmed by 2 bases and J by 4 bases, 12 bases remained unmatched. CDR3 size: 17 residues. CDR1 SGHAT and CDR2 FQNNGV come from the germline V gene. CDR3 amino acids: CASSLRVAGPDRETQYF. The CDR3 DNA reads as TGTGCCAGCAGCTTAAGGGTAGCGGGGCCCGACAGAGAGACCCAGTACTTC.

The chain couples TRBV4-1 to TRBJ2-3, with D possibly called TRBD1 or TRBD2 (5 bases each). CDR3 size: 17 residues. The germline V gene encodes CDR1 MGHRA and CDR2 YSYEKL. Trimming removed 1 base from V and 0 bases from J, with 14 bases in between. CDR3 in amino acids: CASSQAGTDDSTDTQYF. In nucleotides, the CDR3 is TGCGCCAGCAGCCAAGCCGGGACCGACGATAGCACAGATACGCAGTATTTT.

This clonotype has ten or more counts. The chain couples TRBV6-2 or TRBV6-3 to TRBJ1-1; tentative D call: TRBD1 (5 bases). The CDR3 loop spans 17 amino acids. Looked up from germline, CDR1 is MNHEY and CDR2 is SVGEGT. The V end lost 4 bases, the J end lost 3 bases, and 21 bases lay between the germline ends. CDR3 coding DNA: TGTGCCAGCAGTTTACTCATCATGCAGGGTACGGACACTGAAGCTTTCTTT. Translating gives CASSLLIMQGTDTEAFF.

This clonotype was counted ten times or more. This chain joins TRBV4-3 and TRBJ2-3; D is unclear. Germline V gene lookup returns CDR1 LGHNA and CDR2 YSLEER. This CDR3 is 14 amino acids long. Trimming pared 0 bases from V and 2 bases from J, leaving 6 bases between. The CDR3 protein is CASSQDISTDTQYF. CDR3 coding DNA: TGCGCCAGCAGCCAAGATATTTCCACAGATACGCAGTATTTT.

This clonotype was observed at least ten times. V and J are TRBV6-2 or TRBV6-3 and TRBJ1-5, with D perhaps matching TRBD1 (6 bases). Looked up from germline, CDR1 is MNHEY and CDR2 is SVGEGT. The CDR3 runs to 14 residues. V was pared by 4 bases and J by 3 bases, with 10 bases between. The CDR3 region has the DNA TGTGCCAGCAGTTCCGACAGGTACAATCAGCCCCAGCATTTT. Encoded protein: CASSSDRYNQPQHF.

This clonotype was counted many times. CDR3 region: CAISELGQGANEQFF. The CDR3 DNA sequence: TGTGCCATCAGTGAGTTGGGACAGGGGGCCAATGAGCAGTTCTTC. The chain couples TRBV10-3 to TRBJ2-1; 12 positions agree with TRBD1. V lost 1 base to trimming and J lost 6 bases; unmatched junction nucleotides: 1. Per the germline V gene, CDR1 is ENHRY and CDR2 is SYGVKD. The CDR3 loop spans 15 amino acids.

This clonotype appeared a single time. Since a much larger clone is just one base distant, this may be a read error. The genes are TRBV12-3 or TRBV12-4 and TRBJ1-4, with 12 bases matching TRBD1. Losses at the gene ends were 4 bases for V and 8 bases for J; bases not matched to a gene: 5. This CDR3 contains 15 residues. Here the CDR3 DNA reads TGTGCCAGCAGTTCCGGGACAGGGGGCCAGGAAAAACTGTTTTTT. This sequence encodes CASSSGTGGQEKLFF.

This clonotype was observed a handful of times. The chain links TRBV13 to TRBJ2-7; D is perhaps TRBD1 or TRBD2 (5 bases each). The germline gives CDR1 PRHDT, CDR2 FYEKMQ (reference sequence). Trimming took off 5 bases at V and 7 bases at J, with 18 bases between the two ends. CDR3 length: 14 residues. The CDR3 reads CASSEETGTREQYF. The CDR3, as DNA: TGTGCCAGCAGCGAAGAGACCGGGACGAGGGAGCAGTACTTC.

Only one count was recorded for this clonotype. V usage is TRBV20-1 and J usage is TRBJ2-3; 7 nucleotides line up with TRBD1. V was pared by 6 bases and J by 3 bases, with 9 bases of the junction left unmatched. CDR1 is DFQATT and CDR2 is SNEGSKA in the germline V gene (reference sequence). CDR3 length: 14 amino acids. The CDR3 region has the DNA TGCAGTGCGAGCTCCGGGACAGTGACAGATACGCAGTATTTT. Its protein product is CSASSGTVTDTQYF.

In its sample, this clonotype was seen a few times. The chain recombines TRBV30 with TRBJ1-1; D not certain. In germline, CDR1 is GTSNPN, CDR2 SVGIG (reference sequence). The CDR3 extends over 13 amino acids. Trimming pared 3 bases from V and 0 bases from J, leaving 8 bases between. The CDR3 region is CAWSRGMNTEAFF. The DNA of the CDR3 is TGTGCCTGGAGCAGAGGAATGAACACTGAAGCTTTCTTT.

Details on this clonotype: Given a much more abundant clone one base away, this may be a read error. This chain links TRBV20-1 with TRBJ2-7; possible D gene TRBD2, 6 bases. The V gene's germline CDR1 is DFQATT and CDR2 SNEGSKA (reference sequence). Trimming took off 8 bases at V and 4 bases at J, with 21 bases between the two ends. CDR3 length: 14 amino acids. The CDR3 DNA reads TGCAGTCCCGGATGGGGGGACCCCATATACGAGCAGTACTTC. Amino acids: CSPGWGDPIYEQYF.

This clonotype was observed many times. The chain employs TRBV4-3 and TRBJ1-2; possible D gene TRBD1, 5 bases. V lost 0 bases and J lost 4, with 21 bases in between. CDR3 length: 18 amino acids. CDR1 LGHNA and CDR2 YSLEER come from the germline V gene. CDR3 coding DNA: TGCGCCAGCAGCCAAGATCGAAGGTGGGGGATAGGAGTCTATGGCTACACCTTC. Protein product: CASSQDRRWGIGVYGYTF.

This clonotype was counted at least ten times. The chain links TRBV6-6 to TRBJ2-1, with D unclear. The germline V gene has CDR1 MNHNY and CDR2 SVGAGI (reference sequence). The CDR3 has 13 residues. V lost 0 bases to trimming and J lost 7 bases, with 7 bases between them. CDR3 in DNA: TGTGCCAGCAGTTACTCGTGGGGAAATGAGCAGTTCTTC. It yields the protein CASSYSWGNEQFF.